This T cell receptor (beta chain) was retrieved from a study of T cell responses to AZD1222 COVID-19 vaccine. A word on this clone: What it binds is unknown.

Study-level results: Spike as a whole was targeted by vaccine-associated CD4 TCRs, dominant at 160-218 and 743-854. Clonal diversity may have been underestimated in mostly white British donors.

With 2 bases removed from V and 0 bases from J, the gap between germline ends came to 8 bases. In germline, CDR1 is SGHAT, CDR2 FQNNGV. The CDR3 sequence is 15 residues long. Assay used: immunoSEQ multiplex PCR; TCRdb lists only in-frame clones, some missing. The table lists about 76,000 clones, roughly 90% of them singletons. This chain links TRBV11-2 with TRBJ1-3; D gene unclear. The sample was peripheral blood, taken on day 0 of MenACWY control vaccination. The clonotype comes from an adult in good health. CDR3 loop: CASSLPDFSGNTIYF. DNA for the CDR3: TGTGCCAGCAGCTTACCAGACTTCTCTGGAAACACCATATATTTT.